These 18 T cell receptor beta chains share one sample of origin, sequenced in a study of blood T cell repertoires in COVID-19. Assay: immunoSEQ multiplex PCR; the TCRdb copy retains only in-frame clones and omits some. The sample lists about 290,000 clones, roughly nine tenths occurring once. The sequenced sample consisted of peripheral blood. These receptors originate from a woman in her twenties or thirties with COVID-19, enrolled during active disease.

The V call is TRBV28, the J call TRBJ1-6, with 8 positions matching TRBD1. CDR1 is MDHEN and CDR2 is SYDVKM in the germline V gene. Unmatched junction bases numbered 9, after V lost 5 bases and J lost 9 bases. CDR3 length: 15 residues. The CDR3 DNA is TGTGCCAGCAGTACCGGACAGGGCGGGGTTTCACCCCTCCACTTT. Translating it yields CASSTGQGGVSPLHF. Full variable domain (rest looked up from reference TRBV28 and TRBJ1-6): DVKVTQSSRYLVKRTGEKVFLECVQDMDHENMFWYRQDPGLGLRLIYFSYDVKMKEKGDIPEGYSVSREKKERFSLILESASTNQTSMYLCASSTGQGGVSPLHFGNGTRLTVT.

The genes are TRBV27 and TRBJ2-7; D might be TRBD2 (6 bases). V was shortened by 10 bases and J by 3 bases, with 16 bases between the two germline ends. This CDR3 region has 13 residues. Germline V gives CDR1 MNHEY, CDR2 SMNVEV (reference sequence). The CDR3 sequence is CATRDLGLYEQYF. DNA for the CDR3: TGTGCCACTCGGGATTTGGGACTCTACGAGCAGTACTTC.

The rearrangement uses TRBV29-1 and TRBJ1-1; 8 bases fit TRBD1. There are 14 residues in the CDR3. Unmatched junction bases numbered 14, after V lost 4 bases and J lost 10 bases. Germline-derived CDR1 and CDR2 are SQVTM and ANQGSEA. In DNA, the CDR3 is TGCAGCGTTGTGTCGTACAGGGGGGCCGGTGGAGCTTTCTTT. As protein: CSVVSYRGAGGAFF.

Of note for this clone: Other DNA sequences in this sample translate to the same CDR3. The chain has TRBV7-9 and TRBJ1-3; D is uncertain. There are 13 residues in the CDR3. The V end lost 6 bases, the J end lost 2 bases, and 8 bases lay between the germline ends. Germline V gene sequence: CDR1 SEHNR, CDR2 FQNEAQ (reference sequence). CDR3 sequence (DNA): TGTGCCAGCAGAGAGGTAACTGGAAACACCATATATTTT. This sequence encodes CASREVTGNTIYF.

This rearrangement joins TRBV6-5 to TRBJ2-7, with 7 bases that match TRBD2. The length of the CDR3 is 16 residues. CDR1 and CDR2 from the germline V gene are MNHEY and SVGAGI. Trimming removed 2 bases from V and 3 bases from J; junction bases left unmatched: 10. CDR3: CASSYETSRVGYEQYF. The DNA for the CDR3 is TGTGCCAGCAGTTACGAGACTAGCAGGGTCGGCTACGAGCAGTACTTC.

This clone was detected only once. J is TRBJ2-5 and V is TRBV12-5; TRBD2 matches 13 bases. The ends lost 11 bases at V and 7 bases at J; junction bases unmatched: 7. The CDR3 is 13 amino acids. The germline CDR1 and CDR2 sequences are LGHNT and FRNRAP. The chain's CDR3 is CASLAGGSGTQYF. The CDR3 DNA reads TGTGCTTCACTAGCGGGGGGGTCCGGGACCCAGTACTTC.

V is TRBV30 and J is TRBJ2-7; D not resolved. CDR3 length: 12 amino acids. V lost 2 bases to trimming and J lost 0 bases, with 5 bases between them. The germline gives CDR1 GTSNPN, CDR2 SVGIG (reference sequence). DNA of the CDR3: TGTGCCTGGAGTTTGTACTCCTACGAGCAGTACTTC. This sequence encodes CAWSLYSYEQYF.

This chain connects TRBV19 to TRBJ1-2; TRBD1 might be the D (5 bases). The V gene lost 6 bases and the J gene lost 6 bases, with 17 bases spanning the gap. Germline values: CDR1 LNHDA, CDR2 SQIVND (reference sequence). This CDR3 is 14 amino acids long. The CDR3 here is CASSRAHPGDGYTF. DNA of the CDR3: TGTGCCAGTAGCAGGGCGCATCCGGGGGATGGCTACACCTTC. The whole variable domain, remainder taken from reference TRBV19 and TRBJ1-2, is DGGITQSPKYLFRKEGQNVTLSCEQNLNHDAMYWYRQDPGQGLRLIYYSQIVNDFQKGDIAEGYSVSREKKESFPLTVTSAQKNPTAFYLCASSRAHPGDGYTFGSGTRLTVV.

The chain uses TRBV12-3 or TRBV12-4 and TRBJ1-1; 7 nucleotides line up with TRBD1. Trimming at V came to 6 bases and at J to 4 bases, leaving 5 bases not matched to a gene. The CDR3 extends over 13 amino acids. CDR3 sequence reads: CASRSGGITEAFF. The CDR3 nucleotides read TGTGCCAGCAGGTCAGGGGGTATCACTGAAGCTTTCTTT.

The chain links TRBV6-1 to TRBJ2-1, with D possibly matching TRBD2 (5 bases). From germline, CDR1 is MNHNS and CDR2 SASEGT. Trimming took 0 bases from V and 10 from J, leaving 22 bases between them. The CDR3 runs to 17 residues. CDR3 DNA: TGTGCCAGCAGTGAAGCTGGCGTGGGCGGGCGGTTAGGGGAGCAGTTCTTC. It encodes CASSEAGVGGRLGEQFF.

This chain connects TRBV6-2 or TRBV6-3 to TRBJ2-1, with 10 bases matching TRBD1. The CDR3 is 16 amino acids. The junction had 5 bases not matched to a gene; V was cut back by 4 bases and J by 2 bases. Germline lookup yields CDR1 MNHEY and CDR2 SVGEGT. CDR3 in DNA: TGTGCCAGCAGTTCTCGGGGACAGGGGACCTACAATGAGCAGTTCTTC. Residues: CASSSRGQGTYNEQFF.

In its sample, this clone was seen once. This chain joins TRBV6-5 and TRBJ1-6, with D possibly TRBD1 on 5 matching bases. Germline-derived CDR1 and CDR2 are MNHEY and SVGAGI. This CDR3 spans 14 amino acids. V was shortened by 4 bases and J by 8 bases, with 12 bases between the two germline ends. The CDR3 loop is CASSSHGGDSPLHF. DNA of the CDR3: TGTGCCAGCAGTTCTCATGGGGGGGATTCACCCCTCCACTTT.

The chain couples TRBV7-8 to TRBJ1-1; no definite D call. CDR1 and CDR2 from the germline V gene are SGHVS and FQNEAQ. V lost 1 base and J 4 bases, leaving 16 bases between the germline ends. The CDR3 covers 16 residues. CDR3 in amino acids: CASSLGMSQAGTEAFF. The CDR3 region has the DNA TGTGCCAGCAGCTTAGGGATGTCCCAGGCGGGCACTGAAGCTTTCTTT.

CDR3 DNA sequence: TGTGCCAGCAGCCTCCCTGTTGTCAGAGGTGAAAAACTGTTTTTT. Protein product: CASSLPVVRGEKLFF. V and J are TRBV7-7 and TRBJ1-4; D gene ambiguous. Germline assignment: CDR1 SSHAT and CDR2 FNYEAQ (reference sequence). The V end was cut by 5 bases, the J end by 7 bases, with 17 bases between. CDR3 length: 15 residues.

The gene calls are TRBV13 and TRBJ1-1; 10 bases align to TRBD1. The V gene's germline CDR1 is PRHDT and CDR2 FYEKMQ (reference sequence). V dropped 5 bases and J dropped 1; count of bases not matched to a gene: 7. This CDR3 has 16 amino acids. CDR3 in DNA: TGTGCCAGCAGCGCCCGACAGGGGGCAGGGAACACTGAAGCTTTCTTT. Translating gives CASSARQGAGNTEAFF.

V is TRBV6-5 and J is TRBJ1-5; 8 nucleotides agree with TRBD1. Germline CDR1 is MNHEY and CDR2 is SVGAGI. Trimming cost V 9 bases and J 5 bases; bases outside gene matches: 12. CDR3 size: 15 residues. CDR3 residues: CASQKTGVLDQPQHF. CDR3 nucleotide sequence: TGTGCCAGTCAGAAGACAGGGGTTTTGGATCAGCCCCAGCATTTT.

This chain links TRBV19 with TRBJ2-7; possibly TRBD1 for D (6 bases). Trimming took off 3 bases at V and 1 base at J, with 10 bases between the two ends. Germline assignment: CDR1 LNHDA and CDR2 SQIVND (reference sequence). The CDR3 is 14 amino acids. The CDR3 DNA reads TGTGCCAGTAGTATCTTGGGGGCGTCCTACGAGCAGTACTTC. It translates to CASSILGASYEQYF.

This CDR3 is CAIGGATGMDSPLHF. The CDR3 coding sequence is TGTGCCATCGGCGGCGCGACAGGAATGGATTCACCCCTCCACTTT. This chain uses TRBV6-5 with TRBJ1-6; a possible D gene is TRBD1 (6 bases). CDR3 length: 15 residues. CDR1 and CDR2 from the germline V gene are MNHEY and SVGAGI. V lost 10 bases, J lost 8 bases, and 21 bases lay in between.